A selection of T cell receptor beta chains follows, all from one sample in a study of CD4 T cells in relation to SARS-CoV-2 and coronaviruses. Repertoires were generated with immunoSEQ multiplex PCR, while TCRdb's copy carries only in-frame clones and drops some. The table lists 16,000 or so clones, over 80% of them singletons. The antigens of these receptors remain unknown. Sequencing used CD4+ T cells from PBMCs, cultured in vitro. These TCRs come from a human donor in good health. Both conserved end residues are part of each CDR3. The D gene is left open where the match is weak. Rows give clone size only sometimes, using once, few, many, or a class for an expanded clone.

J: TRBJ1-1; size: once; V: TRBV11-3; D: .; CDR3: CASSLRQWTEAFF; DNA: TGTGCCAGCAGCTTAAGGCAATGGACTGAAGCTTTCTTT
J: TRBJ2-1; size: .; V: TRBV7-6; D: TRBD1; CDR3: CASSLVPGQDHNEQFF; DNA: TGTGCCAGCAGCTTAGTCCCGGGACAGGATCACAATGAGCAGTTCTTC
J: TRBJ2-1; size: .; V: TRBV3-1/TRBV3-2; D: TRBD2; CDR3: CASSRRSGLAGVTGEQFF; DNA: TGTGCCAGCAGCCGAAGGTCCGGACTAGCGGGAGTTACGGGTGAGCAGTTCTTC
J: TRBJ2-7; size: .; V: TRBV7-2; D: .; CDR3: CASSLSGMSYEQYF; DNA: TGTGCCAGCAGCTTATCAGGGATGTCCTACGAGCAGTACTTC
J: TRBJ1-1; size: few; V: TRBV19; D: .; CDR3: CASRSTDSREAFF; DNA: TGTGCCAGTAGATCAACGGACTCCCGCGAAGCTTTCTTT
J: TRBJ2-3; size: once; V: TRBV18; D: TRBD2; CDR3: CASSPRLAGAVTDTQYF; DNA: TGTGCCAGCTCACCGCGGCTAGCGGGAGCCGTTACAGATACGCAGTATTTT
J: TRBJ2-5; size: .; V: TRBV5-6; D: .; CDR3: CASSLLGRGQETQYF; DNA: TGTGCCAGCAGCTTGCTAGGCAGGGGACAAGAGACCCAGTACTTC
J: TRBJ1-2; size: .; V: TRBV28; D: .; CDR3: CASSQRFLMRGYTF; DNA: TGTGCCAGCAGCCAAAGATTTCTTATGAGAGGCTACACCTTC
J: TRBJ1-1; size: .; V: TRBV4-2; D: .; CDR3: CASSQGPGMAEAFF; DNA: TGTGCCAGCAGCCAAGGCCCAGGGATGGCTGAAGCTTTCTTT
J: TRBJ2-1; size: .; V: TRBV19; D: .; CDR3: CASSIEGLRTYNEQFF; DNA: TGTGCCAGTAGTATAGAGGGACTGCGAACCTACAATGAGCAGTTCTTC
J: TRBJ2-7; size: .; V: TRBV11-2; D: .; CDR3: CASSLRPGQSSYEQYF; DNA: TGTGCCAGCAGCTTGAGACCAGGCCAGAGCTCCTACGAGCAGTACTTC
J: TRBJ1-1; size: .; V: TRBV14; D: .; CDR3: CASSQWKDTEAFF; DNA: TGTGCCAGCAGCCAATGGAAAGACACTGAAGCTTTCTTT
J: TRBJ2-1; size: .; V: TRBV19; D: TRBD2; CDR3: CASRRGGSYNEQFF; DNA: TGTGCCAGTAGGCGGGGGGGGTCCTACAATGAGCAGTTCTTC
J: TRBJ2-1; size: .; V: TRBV10-1; D: .; CDR3: CASSVNRVGDEQFF; DNA: TGCGCCAGCAGTGTTAACAGGGTCGGGGATGAGCAGTTCTTC
J: TRBJ2-1; size: .; V: TRBV29-1; D: .; CDR3: CSVDLAETYNEQFF; DNA: TGCAGCGTTGATTTAGCGGAAACCTACAATGAGCAGTTCTTC
J: TRBJ2-7; size: once; V: TRBV2; D: .; CDR3: CASSDAYYEQYF; DNA: TGTGCCAGCAGTGACGCTTACTACGAGCAGTACTTC
J: TRBJ2-6; size: .; V: TRBV2; D: .; CDR3: CASRRDFKDSGANVLTF; DNA: TGTGCCAGCAGGCGAGACTTTAAAGACTCTGGGGCCAACGTCCTGACTTTC
J: TRBJ1-2; size: .; V: TRBV9; D: TRBD1; CDR3: CASREGTAYGYTF; DNA: TGTGCCAGCAGAGAGGGGACAGCCTATGGCTACACCTTC
J: TRBJ1-1; size: .; V: TRBV7-8; D: .; CDR3: CASSLGAGDTEAFF; DNA: TGTGCCAGCAGCTTAGGAGCAGGGGACACTGAAGCTTTCTTT
J: TRBJ1-1; size: .; V: TRBV5-4; D: .; CDR3: CASSLGGGTEAFF; DNA: TGTGCCAGCAGCTTGGGCGGTGGCACTGAAGCTTTCTTT
J: TRBJ2-3; size: .; V: TRBV7-2; D: .; CDR3: CASSLVGAGRRRVNTQYF; DNA: TGTGCCAGCAGCTTAGTCGGGGCGGGGCGGCGGCGTGTGAATACGCAGTATTTT
J: TRBJ2-2; size: few; V: TRBV7-8; D: TRBD2; CDR3: CASSLGGSTGELFF; DNA: TGTGCCAGCAGCTTGGGCGGGAGCACCGGGGAGCTGTTTTTT
J: TRBJ1-1; size: .; V: TRBV10-3; D: TRBD1; CDR3: CAINGQGGTEAFF; DNA: TGTGCCATCAATGGACAGGGAGGCACTGAAGCTTTCTTT
J: TRBJ2-6; size: .; V: TRBV11-2; D: .; CDR3: CASSLDHRRSGANVLTF; DNA: TGTGCCAGCAGCTTAGATCACAGACGCTCTGGGGCCAACGTCCTGACTTTC
J: TRBJ1-1; size: .; V: TRBV6-1; D: TRBD1; CDR3: CASSVWDRGPFTEAFF; DNA: TGTGCCAGCAGTGTCTGGGACAGGGGGCCGTTCACTGAAGCTTTCTTT
J: TRBJ2-1; size: .; V: TRBV5-1; D: TRBD1; CDR3: CASSPDRVSYNEQFF; DNA: TGCGCCAGCAGCCCAGACAGGGTTTCCTACAATGAGCAGTTCTTC
J: TRBJ2-3; size: once; V: TRBV25-1; D: TRBD1; CDR3: CASSERDRGADTQYF; DNA: TGTGCCAGCAGTGAGCGGGACAGGGGGGCGGATACGCAGTATTTT
J: TRBJ2-6; size: .; V: TRBV18; D: .; CDR3: CASSPIGTGANVLTF; DNA: TGTGCCAGCTCACCCATAGGTACCGGGGCCAACGTCCTGACTTTC
J: TRBJ2-1; size: .; V: TRBV12-5; D: .; CDR3: CASGPRPQGADEQFF; DNA: TGTGCTAGTGGTCCCCGCCCACAGGGAGCAGATGAGCAGTTCTTC
J: TRBJ2-3; size: .; V: TRBV28; D: TRBD1; CDR3: CASSLTGVGTDTQYF; DNA: TGTGCCAGCAGCCTAACAGGGGTAGGCACAGATACGCAGTATTTT
J: TRBJ1-1; size: .; V: TRBV5-1; D: .; CDR3: CASTPAGGVQNTEAFF; DNA: TGCGCCAGCACCCCAGCCGGGGGAGTCCAGAACACTGAAGCTTTCTTT
J: TRBJ2-1; size: .; V: TRBV19; D: .; CDR3: CASSKPAGSSYNEQFF; DNA: TGTGCCAGTAGTAAGCCGGCGGGGAGCTCCTACAATGAGCAGTTCTTC
J: TRBJ1-6; size: .; V: TRBV5-6; D: .; CDR3: CASSLGPTPVSSYNSPLHF; DNA: TGTGCCAGCAGCTTGGGCCCGACGCCCGTTAGCTCCTATAATTCACCCCTCCACTTT
J: TRBJ2-3; size: .; V: TRBV3-1/TRBV3-2; D: .; CDR3: CASSPRALGDTQYF; DNA: TGTGCCAGCAGCCCGCGGGCGTTAGGAGATACGCAGTATTTT
J: TRBJ2-6; size: .; V: TRBV13; D: .; CDR3: CASSFRGTGANVLTF; DNA: TGTGCCAGCAGCTTCCGGGGAACCGGGGCCAACGTCCTGACTTTC
J: TRBJ2-7; size: .; V: TRBV9; D: .; CDR3: CASSVGLSYEQYF; DNA: TGTGCCAGCAGCGTCGGACTCTCCTACGAGCAGTACTTC
J: TRBJ1-3; size: .; V: TRBV30; D: .; CDR3: CAWSVSRSSGNTIYF; DNA: TGTGCCTGGAGTGTAAGCAGAAGCTCTGGAAACACCATATATTTT
J: TRBJ1-6; size: .; V: TRBV28; D: TRBD1; CDR3: CASSPTGFNSPLHF; DNA: TGTGCCAGCAGCCCGACAGGGTTTAATTCACCCCTCCACTTT
J: TRBJ1-2; size: .; V: TRBV28; D: TRBD1; CDR3: CASSPRDRGWRYTF; DNA: TGTGCCAGCAGTCCCCGGGACAGGGGGTGGCGCTACACCTTC
J: TRBJ2-2; size: .; V: TRBV7-9; D: .; CDR3: CASSAPLASYTGELFF; DNA: TGTGCCAGCAGCGCACCTCTTGCTAGCTACACCGGGGAGCTGTTTTTT
J: TRBJ1-5; size: .; V: TRBV19; D: TRBD1; CDR3: CASSGGGTGFSNQPQHF; DNA: TGTGCCAGTAGTGGGGGGGGGACAGGGTTTAGCAATCAGCCCCAGCATTTT
J: TRBJ2-5; size: .; V: TRBV29-1; D: TRBD1; CDR3: CSVSVTGGETQYF; DNA: TGCAGCGTTAGTGTAACAGGGGGCGAGACCCAGTACTTC
J: TRBJ2-1; size: .; V: TRBV5-1; D: .; CDR3: CASSQPYVYEQFF; DNA: TGCGCCAGCAGCCAACCTTATGTCTATGAGCAGTTCTTC
J: TRBJ1-3; size: .; V: TRBV30; D: .; CDR3: CAWLRGDQGNTIYF; DNA: TGTGCCTGGCTTCGGGGGGATCAGGGAAACACCATATATTTT
J: TRBJ1-1; size: .; V: TRBV5-1; D: .; CDR3: CASSLEGSEAFF; DNA: TGCGCCAGCAGCTTGGAAGGGTCTGAAGCTTTCTTT
J: TRBJ2-1; size: few; V: TRBV6-5; D: TRBD2; CDR3: CASRHIAGGPNEQFF; DNA: TGTGCCAGCAGACATATAGCGGGAGGGCCCAATGAGCAGTTCTTC
J: TRBJ1-6; size: .; V: TRBV24-1; D: .; CDR3: CATRYNSPLHF; DNA: TGTGCCACCAGGTATAATTCACCCCTCCACTTT